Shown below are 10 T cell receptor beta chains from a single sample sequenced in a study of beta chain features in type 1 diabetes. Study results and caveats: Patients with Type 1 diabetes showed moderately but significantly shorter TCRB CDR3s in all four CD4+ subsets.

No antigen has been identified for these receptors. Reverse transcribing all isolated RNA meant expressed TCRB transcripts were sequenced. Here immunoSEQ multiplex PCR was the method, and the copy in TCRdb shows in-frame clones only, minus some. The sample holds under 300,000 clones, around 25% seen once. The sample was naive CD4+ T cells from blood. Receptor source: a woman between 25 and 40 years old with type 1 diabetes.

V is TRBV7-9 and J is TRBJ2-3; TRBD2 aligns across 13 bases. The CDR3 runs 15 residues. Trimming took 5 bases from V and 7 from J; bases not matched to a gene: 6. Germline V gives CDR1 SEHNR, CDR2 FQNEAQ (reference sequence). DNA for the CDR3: TGTGCCAGCAGCCGAGGACTAGCGGGAGCATATACGCAGTATTTT. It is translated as CASSRGLAGAYTQYF. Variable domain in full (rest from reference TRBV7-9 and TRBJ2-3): DTGVSQNPRHKITKRGQNVTFRCDPISEHNRLYWYRQTLGQGPEFLTYFQNEAQLEKSRLLSDRFSAERPKGSFSTLEIQRTEQGDSAMYLCASSRGLAGAYTQYFGPGTRLTVL.

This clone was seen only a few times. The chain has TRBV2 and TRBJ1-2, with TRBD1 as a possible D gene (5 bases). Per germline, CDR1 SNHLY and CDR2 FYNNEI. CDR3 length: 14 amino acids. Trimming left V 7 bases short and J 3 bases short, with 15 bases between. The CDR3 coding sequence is TGTGCCAGCACCGGCCAGGGCAAGGACTATGGCTACACCTTC. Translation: CASTGQGKDYGYTF.

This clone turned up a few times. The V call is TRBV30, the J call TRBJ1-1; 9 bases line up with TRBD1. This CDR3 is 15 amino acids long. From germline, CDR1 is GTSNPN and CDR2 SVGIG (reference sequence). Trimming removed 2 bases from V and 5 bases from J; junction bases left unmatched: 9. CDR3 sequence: CAWSNTQGAKTEAFF. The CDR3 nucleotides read TGTGCCTGGAGTAATACACAGGGGGCGAAGACTGAAGCTTTCTTT.

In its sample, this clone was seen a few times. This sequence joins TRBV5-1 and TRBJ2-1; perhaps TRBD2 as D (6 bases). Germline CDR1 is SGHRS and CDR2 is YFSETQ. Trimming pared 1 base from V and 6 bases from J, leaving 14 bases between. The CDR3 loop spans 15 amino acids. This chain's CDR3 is CASSLIPLALNEQFF. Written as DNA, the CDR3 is TGCGCCAGCAGCTTGATCCCCCTAGCGCTCAATGAGCAGTTCTTC. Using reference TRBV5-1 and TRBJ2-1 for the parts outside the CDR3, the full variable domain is KAGVTQTPRYLIKTRGQQVTLSCSPISGHRSVSWYQQTPGQGLQFLFEYFSETQRNKGNFPGRFSGRQFSNSRSEMNVSTLELGDSALYLCASSLIPLALNEQFFGPGTRLTVL.

The CDR3 sequence: CASSLYDLPYEQYF. In DNA form, the CDR3 reads TGCGCCAGCAGCTTGTACGATCTACCCTACGAGCAGTACTTC. The chain has TRBV5-1 and TRBJ2-7; D is unclear. V was pared by 1 base and J by 2 bases, with 10 bases between. Germline CDR1 is SGHRS and CDR2 is YFSETQ. This CDR3 has 14 residues.

CDR3 in amino acids: CVAGGAGANVLTF. Written as DNA, the CDR3 is TGTGTGGCGGGGGGGGCTGGGGCCAACGTCCTGACTTTC. The chain uses TRBV2 and TRBJ2-6; 9 bases are shared with TRBD2. The germline V gene has CDR1 SNHLY and CDR2 FYNNEI. This CDR3 contains 13 residues. The entire variable domain, with the rest obtained from reference TRBV2 and TRBJ2-6, is as follows: EPEVTQTPSHQVTQMGQEVILRCVPISNHLYFYWYRQILGQKVEFLVSFYNNEISEKSEIFDDQFSVERPDGSNFTLKIRSTKLEDSAMYFCVAGGAGANVLTFGAGSRLTVL.

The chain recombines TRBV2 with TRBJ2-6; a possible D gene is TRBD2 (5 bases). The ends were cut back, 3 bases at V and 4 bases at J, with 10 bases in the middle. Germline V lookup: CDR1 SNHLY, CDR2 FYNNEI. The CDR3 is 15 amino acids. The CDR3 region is CASSDEGVGANVLTF. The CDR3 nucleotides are TGTGCCAGCAGTGATGAGGGTGTCGGGGCCAACGTCCTGACTTTC.

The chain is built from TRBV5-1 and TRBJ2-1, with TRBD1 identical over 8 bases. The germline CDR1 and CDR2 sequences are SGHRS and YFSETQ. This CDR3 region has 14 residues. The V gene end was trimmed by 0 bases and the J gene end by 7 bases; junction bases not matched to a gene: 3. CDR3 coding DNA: TGCGCCAGCAGCTTGGTGGACAGGGTGAATGAGCAGTTCTTC. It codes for CASSLVDRVNEQFF.

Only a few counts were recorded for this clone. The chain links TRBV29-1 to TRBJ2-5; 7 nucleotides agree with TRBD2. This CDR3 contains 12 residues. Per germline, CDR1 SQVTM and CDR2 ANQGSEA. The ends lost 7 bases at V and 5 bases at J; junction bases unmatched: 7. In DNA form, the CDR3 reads TGCAGCGAGAAAGCGGGAAGTGAGACCCAGTACTTC. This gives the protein CSEKAGSETQYF.

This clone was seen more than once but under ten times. The CDR3 DNA follows: TGTGCCAGCAGATCGTTAGCGGGAGGGAGGGAGCAGTTCTTC. Its protein is CASRSLAGGREQFF. V gene TRBV11-2 combines with J gene TRBJ2-1; the match to TRBD2 covers 11 bases. Germline CDR1 reads SGHAT; CDR2 reads FQNNGV. The CDR3 extends over 14 amino acids. V lost 6 bases and J lost 10; bases outside the gene matches: 8. The whole variable domain, remainder taken from reference TRBV11-2 and TRBJ2-1, is EAGVAQSPRYKIIEKRQSVAFWCNPISGHATLYWYQQILGQGPKLLIQFQNNGVVDDSQLPKDRFSAERLKGVDSTLKIQPAKLEDSAVYLCASRSLAGGREQFFGPGTRLTVL.